This note documents a single T cell receptor beta chain sequence. From germline, CDR1 is DFQATT and CDR2 SNEGSKA (reference sequence). Trimming took 5 bases from V and 1 from J, leaving 14 bases between them. CDR3 length: 14 amino acids. Stated time point: pre-sensitization, week 0. The treatment: therapeutic diphenylcyclopropenone sensitization with weekly scalp DPC. This sample is drawn from a study of human T cells and chemical hapten exposure. One entry per CDR3 protein results from TCRdb running MiXCR on the RACE reads. The table shows a few hundred thousand distinct CDR3 sequences, with 5.5% occurring only once.

The sequence was obtained from a woman under 30 with alopecia areata. Some clones in this sample may be carry-over from other donors' samples. The source was whole blood, collected in connection with sensitization to the hapten diphenylcyclopropenone (DPC). This rearrangement joins TRBV20-1 to TRBJ1-1; D remains ambiguous. As DNA, the CDR3 is TGCAGTGCTCGGGAGACATCCTGGAACACTGAAGCTTTCTTT. Translation: CSARETSWNTEAFF.